The 15 T cell receptor beta chains listed next were all sequenced from one sample in a study of blood T cell repertoires in COVID-19. This table comes from immunoSEQ multiplex PCR, and its TCRdb copy is limited to in-frame clones, with some not included. The table records 25,000 to 30,000 clones, 84% of them present only once. Sequenced input: peripheral blood. These TCRs come from a woman aged 80 or over with acute or convalescent COVID-19.

The gene calls are TRBV4-3 and TRBJ1-2; the D gene is possibly TRBD1 (5 bases). The CDR3 loop spans 15 amino acids. CDR1 LGHNA and CDR2 YSLEER come from the germline V gene. With 4 bases removed from V and 4 bases from J, the gap between germline ends came to 16 bases. CDR3 region: CASSPERGSGYGYTF. The DNA for the CDR3 is TGCGCCAGCAGCCCCGAGCGGGGGTCGGGCTATGGCTACACCTTC.

The CDR3 nucleotides read TGCGCCAGCAGCTCGACAGGGAAGTACGAGCAGTACTTC. Its translation: CASSSTGKYEQYF. The chain recombines TRBV5-1 with TRBJ2-7; 7 bases line up with TRBD1. Germline CDR1 reads SGHRS; CDR2 reads YFSETQ. V was pared by 3 bases and J by 4 bases, with 4 bases of the junction left unmatched. The CDR3 has 13 amino acids.

J is TRBJ2-2 and V is TRBV4-3, with 9 bases fitting TRBD2. The CDR3 length is 17 residues. CDR1 and CDR2 (germline): LGHNA, YSLEER. Germline trimming cut 2 bases from V and 1 base from J; bases unmatched to any gene: 5. In DNA form, the CDR3 reads TGCGCCAGCAGCCAACTGAGCGGGAGGATGAACACCGGGGAGCTGTTTTTT. Translating gives CASSQLSGRMNTGELFF.

V usage is TRBV6-6 and J usage is TRBJ2-7; a possible D gene is TRBD2 (6 bases). There are 18 residues in the CDR3. Trimming shortened V by 5 bases and J by 2 bases, and 25 bases separated the two germline ends. CDR1 and CDR2 (germline): MNHNY, SVGAGI (reference sequence). The CDR3 DNA follows: TGTGCCAGCAGTCACCCCGGGACCTGGCGGGGCCGAACCTACGAGCAGTACTTC. Translation: CASSHPGTWRGRTYEQYF.

The CDR3 is CAIALGGTGELFF. As DNA, the CDR3 is TGTGCCATCGCTCTGGGAGGGACCGGGGAGCTGTTTTTT. This sequence joins TRBV28 and TRBJ2-2, with 7 positions matching TRBD2. CDR1 MDHEN and CDR2 SYDVKM come from the germline V gene. Trimming at V came to 10 bases and at J to 5 bases, leaving 7 bases not matched to a gene. The CDR3 covers 13 residues.

This chain uses TRBV5-1 with TRBJ2-1; possible D gene TRBD1, 5 bases. This CDR3 spans 12 amino acids. The V gene lost 2 bases and the J gene lost 6 bases, with 6 bases spanning the gap. From germline, CDR1 is SGHRS and CDR2 YFSETQ. CDR3 in amino acids: CASSFQGNEQFF. CDR3 in DNA: TGCGCCAGCAGCTTCCAGGGCAATGAGCAGTTCTTC.

This chain uses TRBV28 with TRBJ1-1, with 7 bases lining up with TRBD1. The CDR3 extends over 13 amino acids. Germline trimming cut 11 bases from V and 3 bases from J; bases unmatched to any gene: 9. Germline CDR1 and CDR2: MDHEN and SYDVKM. DNA of the CDR3: TGTGCCGCTAGGGGGCGCCAACACACTGAAGCTTTCTTT. Translated, it gives CAARGRQHTEAFF.

Concerning this clone itself: At one end, the junction sequence differs from germline, possibly due to a read error. The chain couples TRBV20-1 to TRBJ2-3; TRBD2 matches at 12 bases. The CDR3 has 11 amino acids. Germline V CDR1 and CDR2: DFQATT, SNEGSKA (reference sequence). The CDR3 nucleotides read TGCAGTGCTAGAGAGACTAGCGGGAGTCTTTTT. Translated, it gives CSARETSGSLF.

The rearrangement links TRBV28 to TRBJ1-5; the match to TRBD1 covers 10 bases. In germline, CDR1 is MDHEN, CDR2 SYDVKM. Trimming removed 10 bases from V and 6 bases from J; junction bases left unmatched: 12. This CDR3 is built from 15 residues. The CDR3 DNA follows: TGTGCCACAAGGAGCCGGGACAGGGGTACTCAGCCCCAGCATTTT. The encoded protein is CATRSRDRGTQPQHF.

This chain connects TRBV29-1 to TRBJ1-2, with a weak D call TRBD1 (5 bases). The CDR3 covers 12 residues. Trimming took 5 bases from V and 4 from J, leaving 11 bases between them. From germline, CDR1 is SQVTM and CDR2 ANQGSEA. Written as DNA, the CDR3 is TGCAGCGTTAGTGGGGGGGTCTATGGCTACACCTTC. It codes for CSVSGGVYGYTF. The full variable domain, rest sourced from reference TRBV29-1 and TRBJ1-2, is SAVISQKPSRDICQRGTSLTIQCQVDSQVTMMFWYRQQPGQSLTLIATANQGSEATYESGFVIDKFPISRPNLTFSTLTVSNMSPEDSSIYLCSVSGGVYGYTFGSGTRLTVV.

The CDR3 loop is CASTLSPPSYEQYF. The DNA for the CDR3 is TGTGCCAGCACTCTAAGCCCCCCTTCCTACGAGCAGTACTTC. The chain has TRBV6-5 and TRBJ2-7; no clear D. CDR1 and CDR2 (germline): MNHEY, SVGAGI. Trimming pared 7 bases from V and 1 base from J, leaving 14 bases between. The CDR3 totals 14 residues.

The chain joins TRBV9 to TRBJ1-6; D is unresolved. Looked up from germline, CDR1 is SGDLS and CDR2 is YYNGEE. Trimming stripped 0 bases from V and 9 bases from J, with 10 bases between. The CDR3 contains 14 residues. This chain's CDR3 is CASSVAQFGSPLHF. CDR3 in DNA: TGTGCCAGCAGCGTAGCACAGTTTGGTTCACCCCTCCACTTT. Full variable domain (missing parts from reference TRBV9 and TRBJ1-6): DSGVTQTPKHLITATGQRVTLRCSPRSGDLSVYWYQQSLDQGLQFLIQYYNGEERAKGNILERFSAQQFPDLHSELNLSSLELGDSALYFCASSVAQFGSPLHFGNGTRLTVT.

This chain connects TRBV24-1 to TRBJ1-4; 8 nucleotides agree with TRBD1. CDR1 and CDR2 from the germline V gene are KGHDR and SFDVKD. The CDR3 is 15 amino acids. Trimming at V came to 3 bases and at J to 8 bases, leaving 7 bases not matched to a gene. CDR3 nucleotide sequence: TGTGCCACCAGTGATGCCGGGACAGGAGGGGAAAAACTGTTTTTT. Translation: CATSDAGTGGEKLFF.

The chain uses TRBV27 and TRBJ2-7, with 10 bases identical to TRBD1. Unmatched junction bases numbered 5, after V lost 4 bases and J lost 2 bases. The CDR3 length is 15 residues. The germline V gene encodes CDR1 MNHEY and CDR2 SMNVEV (reference sequence). As DNA, the CDR3 is TGTGCCAGCAGTTCCCCCGGGACAGGGGCCTACGAGCAGTACTTC. This gives the protein CASSSPGTGAYEQYF.

The V gene is TRBV28, the J gene TRBJ1-1, with 8 bases fitting TRBD1. The CDR3 is 14 amino acids. The junction had 7 bases not matched to a gene; V was cut back by 5 bases and J by 5 bases. CDR1 MDHEN and CDR2 SYDVKM come from the germline V gene. Here the CDR3 DNA reads TGTGCCAGCAGTGTTGGACAGGGTCGAACTGAAGCTTTCTTT. Its protein product is CASSVGQGRTEAFF.